This is a list of T cell receptor beta chains from one sample in a study of naive and memory T cell subsets. MiXCR, applied by TCRdb to the UMI-ligation and nested PCR reads, yields one record per CDR3 protein. The data hold approximately 150,000 distinct CDR3 sequences, with about 20% observed a single time. The sequenced sample was naive CD8+ T cells from blood. These receptors all stem from a human donor in good health. The CDR3 runs from the conserved cysteine through the conserved F or W. Each record gives: D gene, V gene, clone size, J gene, CDR3 DNA, CDR3 protein. The D gene is left open where the match is weak. Clone size is stated in some rows and not others, as once, few, many or a class when expanded.

D: TRBD1; V: TRBV28; size: many; J: TRBJ1-4; DNA: TGTGCCAGCAGTTCAAGACAGGGGGGAAGGGAAAAACTGTTTTTT; CDR3: CASSSRQGGREKLFF
D: .; V: TRBV25-1; size: .; J: TRBJ2-5; DNA: TGTGCCAGCAGTGTCACAAACAGGGACCAAGAGACCCAGTACTTC; CDR3: CASSVTNRDQETQYF
D: .; V: TRBV7-9; size: .; J: TRBJ2-5; DNA: TGTGCCAGCAGCTTAAGGAGAGACGGTGAGACCCAGTACTTC; CDR3: CASSLRRDGETQYF
D: TRBD2; V: TRBV27; size: .; J: TRBJ2-1; DNA: TGTGCCAGCAGTTCAGGGACTAGCGGGAGAAATGAGCAGTTCTTC; CDR3: CASSSGTSGRNEQFF
D: TRBD1; V: TRBV15; size: .; J: TRBJ2-1; DNA: TGTGCCACCAGCAGACGGGACAGGGGGGAGGATGAGCAGTTCTTC; CDR3: CATSRRDRGEDEQFF
D: .; V: TRBV25-1; size: .; J: TRBJ2-2; DNA: TGTGCCAGCAGTGAAGAACCGTGGGGTAACACCGGGGAGCTGTTTTTT; CDR3: CASSEEPWGNTGELFF
D: .; V: TRBV19; size: .; J: TRBJ1-4; DNA: TGTGCCAGTAGTTCCCACCCCGACGGACTGGAAAAACTGTTTTTT; CDR3: CASSSHPDGLEKLFF
D: .; V: TRBV28; size: few; J: TRBJ1-6; DNA: TGTGCCAGCAGTTTTTGGAGGAATTCACCCCTCCACTTT; CDR3: CASSFWRNSPLHF
D: .; V: TRBV12-3/TRBV12-4; size: .; J: TRBJ2-7; DNA: TGTGCCAGCAGTCCCCAAGGGGGGTCCTACGAGCAGTACTTC; CDR3: CASSPQGGSYEQYF
D: .; V: TRBV7-3; size: few; J: TRBJ2-5; DNA: TGTGCCAGCAGCTTAGGGCGGCGAGAGACCCAGTACTTC; CDR3: CASSLGRRETQYF
D: TRBD2; V: TRBV7-2; size: many; J: TRBJ2-3; DNA: TGTGCCAGCAGCCCCCCCGGGGGGTATACGCAGTATTTT; CDR3: CASSPPGGYTQYF
D: .; V: TRBV7-2; size: .; J: TRBJ2-7; DNA: TGTGCCAGCAGCTTAGCGGTCATTTACGAGCAGTACTTC; CDR3: CASSLAVIYEQYF
D: TRBD2; V: TRBV15; size: once; J: TRBJ2-1; DNA: TGTGCCACCAGCATTTTCTCTGGGACTAGCATCTACAATGAGCAGTTCTTC; CDR3: CATSIFSGTSIYNEQFF
D: .; V: TRBV9; size: few; J: TRBJ2-5; DNA: TGTGCCAGCAGCGGATACAGGGACCAAGAGACCCAGTACTTC; CDR3: CASSGYRDQETQYF
D: TRBD1; V: TRBV28; size: .; J: TRBJ2-7; DNA: TGTGCCAGCAGTTCCCCCGGGACAGAATTCGAGCAGTACTTC; CDR3: CASSSPGTEFEQYF
D: TRBD2; V: TRBV7-9; size: .; J: TRBJ2-2; DNA: TGTGCCAGCAGCGGCCTAGCGGGAAAGAACACCGGGGAGCTGTTTTTT; CDR3: CASSGLAGKNTGELFF
D: TRBD1; V: TRBV5-1; size: few; J: TRBJ1-1; DNA: TGCGCCAGCAGCTTGCGGGACAGTTCCACTGAAGCTTTCTTT; CDR3: CASSLRDSSTEAFF
D: TRBD1; V: TRBV6-2/TRBV6-3; size: .; J: TRBJ1-1; DNA: TGTGCCAGCAGAGACGACAGGGAGACTGAAGCTTTCTTT; CDR3: CASRDDRETEAFF
D: .; V: TRBV5-6; size: many; J: TRBJ1-5; DNA: TGTGCCAGCAGCCCGGGGCGGAGTCAGCCCCAGCATTTT; CDR3: CASSPGRSQPQHF
D: TRBD2; V: TRBV7-2; size: few; J: TRBJ2-1; DNA: TGTGCCAGCAGCTTAGATCTTGGCGGGAGTAGGAATGAGCAGTTCTTC; CDR3: CASSLDLGGSRNEQFF
D: .; V: TRBV28; size: .; J: TRBJ2-2; DNA: TGTGCCAGCAGTTTGGATTCCGGGGAGCTGTTTTTT; CDR3: CASSLDSGELFF
D: .; V: TRBV21-1; size: many; J: TRBJ2-3; DNA: TGTGCCATCCGGGGGAGCACACGGGATACGCAGTATTTT; CDR3: CAIRGSTRDTQYF
D: .; V: TRBV19; size: .; J: TRBJ2-6; DNA: TGTGCCAGTAGTCCGACCGGGACGACAAGCTCTGGGGCCAACGTCCTGACTTTC; CDR3: CASSPTGTTSSGANVLTF
D: .; V: TRBV29-1; size: .; J: TRBJ1-2; DNA: TGCAGCGCCCACACGCTCTATGGCTACACCTTC; CDR3: CSAHTLYGYTF
D: TRBD1; V: TRBV6-1; size: .; J: TRBJ1-1; DNA: TGTGCCAGCATCGGACAGGGATTGAACACTGAAGCTTTCTTT; CDR3: CASIGQGLNTEAFF
D: TRBD2; V: TRBV12-3/TRBV12-4; size: .; J: TRBJ2-1; DNA: TGTGCCAGCAGATCCAATAGCGGGAGGGGTTACAATGAGCAGTTCTTC; CDR3: CASRSNSGRGYNEQFF
D: TRBD1; V: TRBV24-1; size: .; J: TRBJ2-3; DNA: TGTGCCACCAGTGTGGACGGGACAGGTACAGATACGCAGTATTTT; CDR3: CATSVDGTGTDTQYF
D: .; V: TRBV6-6; size: .; J: TRBJ2-1; DNA: TGTGCCAGCAGTTACCCTCCGGGAGCCTACAATGAGCAGTTCTTC; CDR3: CASSYPPGAYNEQFF
D: TRBD1; V: TRBV6-5; size: few; J: TRBJ1-4; DNA: TGTGCCAGCAGTTACGGGATACAGGGGGCGAGTGAAAAACTGTTTTTT; CDR3: CASSYGIQGASEKLFF
D: .; V: TRBV15; size: many; J: TRBJ2-1; DNA: TGTGCCACCAGAGAGGAGGTGGACAGCTACTACAATGAGCAGTTCTTC; CDR3: CATREEVDSYYNEQFF
D: .; V: TRBV6-1; size: many; J: TRBJ2-7; DNA: TGTGCCAGCAGTGTAGGCGGATTTGGGTACGAGCAGTACTTC; CDR3: CASSVGGFGYEQYF
D: .; V: TRBV27; size: .; J: TRBJ2-7; DNA: TGTGCCAGCAGTTTATCGTGGGACGGCTCCTACGAGCAGTACTTC; CDR3: CASSLSWDGSYEQYF
D: TRBD2; V: TRBV27; size: .; J: TRBJ2-1; DNA: TGTGCCAGCAGTTTCCTGGGACTAGCGGAAAATGAGCAGTTCTTC; CDR3: CASSFLGLAENEQFF
D: .; V: TRBV28; size: .; J: TRBJ2-1; DNA: TGTGCCAGCAACCCCGGACACGGAACCTACAATGAGCAGTTCTTC; CDR3: CASNPGHGTYNEQFF
D: TRBD1; V: TRBV28; size: few; J: TRBJ2-7; DNA: TGTGCCAGCAGTAGAGAGACAGGGTTGGGGATATACGAGCAGTACTTC; CDR3: CASSRETGLGIYEQYF
D: .; V: TRBV6-6; size: few; J: TRBJ1-1; DNA: TGTGCCAGCACCCCAGCCGACGTTATCACTGAAGCTTTCTTT; CDR3: CASTPADVITEAFF
D: .; V: TRBV30; size: .; J: TRBJ2-7; DNA: TGTGCCTGGGACCGGGACGGATTTAACTACGAGCAGTACTTC; CDR3: CAWDRDGFNYEQYF
D: .; V: TRBV6-5; size: few; J: TRBJ2-5; DNA: TGTGCCAGCAGTTACTCGACGCAAGAGACCCAGTACTTC; CDR3: CASSYSTQETQYF
D: .; V: TRBV20-1; size: .; J: TRBJ2-7; DNA: TGCAGTGCCCCTGACCATGACAGCCACTACGAGCAGTACTTC; CDR3: CSAPDHDSHYEQYF
D: .; V: TRBV27; size: few; J: TRBJ2-1; DNA: TGTGCCAGCAGTTTCGAGGGGTACAATGAGCAGTTCTTC; CDR3: CASSFEGYNEQFF
D: TRBD2; V: TRBV29-1; size: few; J: TRBJ2-7; DNA: TGCAGCGTTGTACCTAGCGGGGTTTCCTACGAGCAGTACTTC; CDR3: CSVVPSGVSYEQYF
D: .; V: TRBV7-9; size: few; J: TRBJ1-1; DNA: TGTGCCAGCAGCTTCGTGGGGCAGGTTACAGGGTCTAACACTGAAGCTTTCTTT; CDR3: CASSFVGQVTGSNTEAFF
D: .; V: TRBV6-5; size: few; J: TRBJ1-4; DNA: TGTGCCAGCAGTTGGCGCGGTGAAAAACTGTTTTTT; CDR3: CASSWRGEKLFF
D: TRBD2; V: TRBV19; size: .; J: TRBJ2-7; DNA: TGTGCCAGTAGTATTTCTAGCGGTTACTACGAGCAGTACTTC; CDR3: CASSISSGYYEQYF
D: .; V: TRBV13; size: .; J: TRBJ2-1; DNA: TGTGCCAGCAGCTTAGCAGAGTCCAATGAGCAGATCTTC; CDR3: CASSLAESNEQIF